These T cell receptor beta chains were read from a single sample in a study of cytomegalovirus exposure and HLA in healthy donors. Clones were sequenced by immunoSEQ multiplex PCR, and TCRdb holds only the in-frame ones, with some missing. The table shows about 60,000 clones, with about 82% occurring only once. The source material was PBMCs. These receptors were collected from a man aged 25-45 years in good health and CMV-seronegative. The CDR3 runs from the conserved cysteine through the conserved F or W. D genes are given only for firm matches. Part of the rows lack a size; the others show once, few, many or a class for expanded clones.

j_call: TRBJ1-4
v_call: TRBV2
clone_size: .
d_call: .
cdr3_nt: TGTGCCAGCACATCCTACCTTGCTAATGAAAAACTGTTTTTT
cdr3_aa: CASTSYLANEKLFF

j_call: TRBJ1-3
v_call: TRBV19
clone_size: .
d_call: .
cdr3_nt: TGTGCCAGTAGTTTCCTAGGGGCTGGAAACACCATATATTTT
cdr3_aa: CASSFLGAGNTIYF

j_call: TRBJ2-5
v_call: TRBV15
clone_size: .
d_call: TRBD2
cdr3_nt: TGTGCCACCAGACCGGGGGGGGTCGGGGAGACCCAGTACTTC
cdr3_aa: CATRPGGVGETQYF

j_call: TRBJ2-3
v_call: TRBV7-8
clone_size: .
d_call: TRBD1
cdr3_nt: TGTGCCAGCAGCTTAGTCAGGGGGTTTAGCACAGATACGCAGTATTTT
cdr3_aa: CASSLVRGFSTDTQYF

j_call: TRBJ2-2
v_call: TRBV7-2
clone_size: .
d_call: TRBD2
cdr3_nt: TGTGCCAGCAGCCCGGGACTAGCGGCATTGGGGGAGCTGTTTTTT
cdr3_aa: CASSPGLAALGELFF

j_call: TRBJ1-3
v_call: TRBV5-4
clone_size: .
d_call: .
cdr3_nt: TGTGCCAGCAGCTTGCAAGGGGCCCGCTCTGGAAACACCATATATTTT
cdr3_aa: CASSLQGARSGNTIYF

j_call: TRBJ1-6
v_call: TRBV5-6
clone_size: .
d_call: .
cdr3_nt: TGTGCCAGCAGCTTGACAGGGTTTGGTACACCCCTCCACTTT
cdr3_aa: CASSLTGFGTPLHF

j_call: TRBJ2-5
v_call: TRBV2
clone_size: .
d_call: TRBD1
cdr3_nt: TGTGCCAGCCAAACGACAGGGGTCCTTCGGGAGACCCAGTACTTC
cdr3_aa: CASQTTGVLRETQYF

j_call: TRBJ1-5
v_call: TRBV6-6
clone_size: few
d_call: TRBD1
cdr3_nt: TGTGCCAGCAGTTACAAAGCGGGACAGGGTAATCAGCCCCAGCATTTT
cdr3_aa: CASSYKAGQGNQPQHF

j_call: TRBJ1-2
v_call: TRBV6-5
clone_size: .
d_call: TRBD1
cdr3_nt: TGTGCCAGCAGTTACTCGGGGACAGGGACTACCTATGGCTACACCTTC
cdr3_aa: CASSYSGTGTTYGYTF

j_call: TRBJ2-1
v_call: TRBV18
clone_size: .
d_call: .
cdr3_nt: TGTGCCAGCTCACCACCTTTGACGGGAGTCGCAAACAATGAGCAGTTCTTC
cdr3_aa: CASSPPLTGVANNEQFF

j_call: TRBJ2-3
v_call: TRBV4-1
clone_size: .
d_call: TRBD2
cdr3_nt: TGCGCCAGCAGCCAAGATTCCGGGACTAGCGGGAGGTCAGATACGCAGTATTTT
cdr3_aa: CASSQDSGTSGRSDTQYF

j_call: TRBJ2-3
v_call: TRBV11-3
clone_size: once
d_call: TRBD2
cdr3_nt: TGTGCCACCCGAGGGCCTAGCGGTATCACAGATACGCAGTATTTT
cdr3_aa: CATRGPSGITDTQYF

j_call: TRBJ2-1
v_call: TRBV13
clone_size: .
d_call: TRBD2
cdr3_nt: TGTGCCAGCAGCCCACTAGCGTCGGATGAGCAGTTCTTC
cdr3_aa: CASSPLASDEQFF

j_call: TRBJ1-5
v_call: TRBV27
clone_size: .
d_call: .
cdr3_nt: TGTGCCAGCAGTTTATCCTTCAATCAGCCCCAGCATTTT
cdr3_aa: CASSLSFNQPQHF

j_call: TRBJ2-2
v_call: TRBV28
clone_size: .
d_call: .
cdr3_nt: TGTGCCAGCCAATTAGAGGGCACCGGGGAGCTGTTTTTT
cdr3_aa: CASQLEGTGELFF

j_call: TRBJ2-3
v_call: TRBV15
clone_size: .
d_call: TRBD2
cdr3_nt: TGTGCCACCAGTGTCGGGACTAGTCTTCCAGATACGCAGTATTTT
cdr3_aa: CATSVGTSLPDTQYF

j_call: TRBJ2-7
v_call: TRBV7-2
clone_size: .
d_call: .
cdr3_nt: TGTGCCAGCAGCTTAGGGACAGCCTACGAGCAGTACTTC
cdr3_aa: CASSLGTAYEQYF

j_call: TRBJ1-3
v_call: TRBV7-9
clone_size: .
d_call: .
cdr3_nt: TGTGCCAGCAGCTTAGCTACAACCGGAAACACCATATATTTT
cdr3_aa: CASSLATTGNTIYF

j_call: TRBJ2-1
v_call: TRBV7-9
clone_size: .
d_call: .
cdr3_nt: TGTGCCAGCAGCTTATTGGGGGCGATGGCCAATGAGCAGTTCTTC
cdr3_aa: CASSLLGAMANEQFF

j_call: TRBJ2-6
v_call: TRBV4-2
clone_size: .
d_call: .
cdr3_nt: TGTGCCAGCAGCCAAGCTACAGAGAACTCTGGGGCCAACGTCCTGACTTTC
cdr3_aa: CASSQATENSGANVLTF

j_call: TRBJ2-3
v_call: TRBV5-1
clone_size: .
d_call: .
cdr3_nt: TGCGCCAGCCGGGTAGCGCCCGGCACAGATACGCAGTATTTT
cdr3_aa: CASRVAPGTDTQYF

j_call: TRBJ1-4
v_call: TRBV27
clone_size: .
d_call: .
cdr3_nt: TGTGCCAGCAGTTTAGGTCGGGCCAAGGGGGGGAAACTGTTTTTT
cdr3_aa: CASSLGRAKGGKLFF

j_call: TRBJ1-6
v_call: TRBV5-1
clone_size: .
d_call: .
cdr3_nt: TGCGCCAGCAGCTTTGGACATCGGTCCTATAATTCACCCCTCCACTTT
cdr3_aa: CASSFGHRSYNSPLHF

j_call: TRBJ1-4
v_call: TRBV5-1
clone_size: .
d_call: .
cdr3_nt: TGCGCCAGCAGCTTGGGTACGGGATCGGCAACTAATGAAAAACTGTTTTTT
cdr3_aa: CASSLGTGSATNEKLFF

j_call: TRBJ2-5
v_call: TRBV7-2
clone_size: few
d_call: .
cdr3_nt: TGTGCCAGCAGCCAACAGGGTGGGGAGACCCAGTACTTC
cdr3_aa: CASSQQGGETQYF

j_call: TRBJ1-2
v_call: TRBV19
clone_size: .
d_call: .
cdr3_nt: TGTGCCAGTAGTATAGTAGACTCAAAGAGAAACTATGGCTACACCTTC
cdr3_aa: CASSIVDSKRNYGYTF

j_call: TRBJ1-5
v_call: TRBV2
clone_size: few
d_call: .
cdr3_nt: TGTGCCAGCAGCACGACAGTACAGCCCCAGCATTTT
cdr3_aa: CASSTTVQPQHF

j_call: TRBJ1-3
v_call: TRBV30
clone_size: .
d_call: TRBD1
cdr3_nt: TGTGCCTGGAGTGTACAGGGGGCCTCCGGAAACACCATATATTTT
cdr3_aa: CAWSVQGASGNTIYF

j_call: TRBJ2-7
v_call: TRBV4-1
clone_size: .
d_call: .
cdr3_nt: TGCGCCAGCAGCCAAGGTTCCGGGGTTGGCTACGAGCAGTACTTC
cdr3_aa: CASSQGSGVGYEQYF

j_call: TRBJ2-7
v_call: TRBV7-2
clone_size: .
d_call: TRBD1
cdr3_nt: TGTGCCAGCAGCTTATGGACAGGCCCCTACGAGCAGTACTTC
cdr3_aa: CASSLWTGPYEQYF

j_call: TRBJ2-2
v_call: TRBV2
clone_size: .
d_call: .
cdr3_nt: TGTGCCAGCAGTCTATCAGGCGCCGGGGAGCTGTTTTTT
cdr3_aa: CASSLSGAGELFF